This TCR beta chain was retrieved from a study of identical twins. CDR3 length: 18 amino acids. Per the germline V gene, CDR1 is MNHNS and CDR2 is SASEGT. Study observations and caveats: A partial confounding effect on zero-insertion analyses could come from invariant MAIT and iNKT cells. Among monozygotic twins, out-of-frame TCR alpha sharing exceeded what models predicted.

Each cDNA held unique molecular identifiers, and template switching gave it a universal primer site. TCRdb redid the calling of the 5' RACE reads with MiXCR, one entry per CDR3 protein. Seen here are 700,000 to 950,000 distinct CDR3 sequences, approximately 13% observed once, and the top ten hold roughly 1.5%. In the case of this clonotype: Its antigen remains unknown. One junction end does not reproduce the germline sequence, and a read error may be involved.

The sample was also reused in another study, on yellow fever vaccine responses in identical twins.

The source material was PBMCs. The chain uses TRBV6-1 and TRBJ2-3, with D perhaps matching TRBD2 (7 bases). The TCR was taken from a young woman in good health. In DNA, the CDR3 is TGTGCCAGCAATGAAGAGGGCTGGGGGGGCTCGGGTACAGATACGCAGTATTTT. Translating gives CASNEEGWGGSGTDTQYF.